This record looks at one T cell receptor (beta chain) sequence and its context. Antigen unknown. The sample belongs to a study of post-analysis software for immune sequencing data. The CDR3 totals 15 residues. The ends lost 5 bases at V and 7 bases at J; junction bases unmatched: 11. Germline-derived CDR1 and CDR2 are SGHTA and FQGNSA. Study findings and constraints: TRBV segments more frequent in patients than in controls numbered several and included TRBV5-6, TRBV5-1 and TRBV20-1.

Prepared libraries of TCR beta cDNA carried unique molecular identifiers. TCRdb called the PCR reads again in MiXCR, with one record for every CDR3 protein. Of 650,000 to 850,000 distinct CDR3 sequences listed, about half are singletons. Sequencing was performed on blood. The source is a girl aged 10 to 17 with multiple sclerosis. The V gene is TRBV7-2, the J gene TRBJ2-7, with TRBD2 identical over 10 bases. This CDR3 is CASSELAGRVGEQYF. Here the CDR3 DNA reads TGTGCCAGCAGCGAACTAGCGGGAAGAGTAGGGGAGCAGTACTTC.